This is a list of T cell receptor beta chains from one sample in a study of cytomegalovirus exposure and HLA in healthy donors. The data were produced by immunoSEQ multiplex PCR, yet TCRdb's version contains in-frame clones alone and is incomplete. The sample holds some 130,000 clones, under 80% seen once. Sequencing used PBMCs. All receptors derive from a woman in her fifties or sixties in good health and CMV-seropositive. CDR3s include the opening cysteine and the closing phenylalanine or tryptophan. The D gene is left open where the match is weak. Not every row has a clone size; where given, it reads once, few, many or a size class.

d_gene	v_gene	j_gene	abundance	CDR3nt	CDR3aa
.	TRBV29-1	TRBJ2-3	.	TGCAGCTCAAACACAGATACGCAGTATTTT	CSSNTDTQYF
TRBD1	TRBV25-1	TRBJ1-6	few	TGTGCCAGCAGGCGAGGGACAGATTCACCCCTCCACTTT	CASRRGTDSPLHF
.	TRBV27	TRBJ2-3	.	TGTGCCAGTGCCCGCGGGGGCATTGATACGCAGTATTTT	CASARGGIDTQYF
.	TRBV5-5	TRBJ2-6	.	TGTGCCAGCAGCCATTTTCCTCGCTTCGAGGCTGGGGCCAACGTCCTGACTTTC	CASSHFPRFEAGANVLTF
.	TRBV21-1	TRBJ1-1	.	TGTGCCAGCAGCGAAGCCGTTGAAGCTTTCTTT	CASSEAVEAFF
TRBD1	TRBV28	TRBJ1-2	few	TGTGCCAGCAGTCCGGACAGGGAATACGGCTACACCTTC	CASSPDREYGYTF
.	TRBV5-4	TRBJ1-1	once	TGTGCCAGCAGCTTGGGACGGGGGGACACCGAAGCTTTCTTT	CASSLGRGDTEAFF
.	TRBV10-3	TRBJ1-3	.	TGTGCCACCACACCCCTCGACAACCGAAACACCATATATTTT	CATTPLDNRNTIYF
.	TRBV13	TRBJ2-2	.	TGTGCCAGCAGATTATCCGGGGGCACCGGGGAGCTGTTTTTT	CASRLSGGTGELFF
.	TRBV9	TRBJ1-4	.	TGTGCCAGCAGCGATCCAGGCCCTAATGAAAAACTGTTTTTT	CASSDPGPNEKLFF
.	TRBV30	TRBJ2-3	.	TGTGCCTGGAGTGGGGCCGGGGGCACAGATACGCAGTATTTT	CAWSGAGGTDTQYF
.	TRBV5-5	TRBJ1-5	.	TGTGCCAGCAGCTTGGGGACGACGGGGAGTCAGCCCCAGCATTTT	CASSLGTTGSQPQHF
.	TRBV27	TRBJ2-5	.	TGTGCCAGCAGTTCCCCCGGCCGAGGGGAGACCCAGTACTTC	CASSSPGRGETQYF
.	TRBV7-8	TRBJ2-4	once	TGTGCCAGCTCGACCGGACAGAGTTTAGCCAAAAACATTCAGTACTTC	CASSTGQSLAKNIQYF
TRBD2	TRBV10-1	TRBJ2-1	.	TGCGCCAGCAGTGGACCCCTAGCGGGGATCTACAATGAGCAGTTCTTC	CASSGPLAGIYNEQFF
TRBD2	TRBV9	TRBJ2-1	.	TGTGCCAGCAGCGTAATTTTTAAAACGGGGGGGGACAATGAGCAGTTCTTC	CASSVIFKTGGDNEQFF
TRBD1	TRBV4-2	TRBJ2-3	.	TGTGCCAGCAGCCGCACAGGGGGCGGCACAGATACGCAGTATTTT	CASSRTGGGTDTQYF
TRBD2	TRBV18	TRBJ2-5	.	TGTGCCAGCTCACCGGGACTAGCGGGGCCCCAGGTCCAGTACTTC	CASSPGLAGPQVQYF
.	TRBV6-5	TRBJ1-6	.	TGTGCCAGCAGTTACGAGCATAATTCACCCCTCCACTTT	CASSYEHNSPLHF
TRBD1	TRBV28	TRBJ2-4	.	TGTGCCAGCAGTTCCGACAGGGTCGGGTCGGGGAACATTCAGTACTTC	CASSSDRVGSGNIQYF
TRBD2	TRBV19	TRBJ2-7	.	TGTGCCAGTAGTATGGCCGGGAGGGCCTACGAGCAGTACTTC	CASSMAGRAYEQYF
.	TRBV27	TRBJ2-1	once	TGTGCCAGCAGTTTATACTCTAGAGAAAAGCAGTTCTTC	CASSLYSREKQFF
TRBD2	TRBV27	TRBJ2-5	.	TGTGCCAGCAGGGGACTAGCGGGGGCCCCGGAGGAGACCCAGTACTTC	CASRGLAGAPEETQYF
TRBD1	TRBV19	TRBJ1-1	.	TGTGCCAGTACCCCGACAGGGTGGCCCACTGAAGCTTTCTTT	CASTPTGWPTEAFF
.	TRBV5-4	TRBJ1-2	.	TGTGCCAGCAGCTTGCGGTCGGGAAACTATGGCTACACCTTC	CASSLRSGNYGYTF
.	TRBV15	TRBJ1-1	once	TGTGCCACCAGCAGAAACAGGGTGAACACTGAAGCTTTCTTT	CATSRNRVNTEAFF
.	TRBV5-6	TRBJ2-7	.	TGTGCCAGCAGCTTACAGGGGGGGCCGGGGGAGCAGTACTTC	CASSLQGGPGEQYF
.	TRBV19	TRBJ2-7	.	TGTGCCAGTAGCAAACAGGGTCTGGGCTACGAGCAGTACTTC	CASSKQGLGYEQYF
TRBD1	TRBV28	TRBJ1-4	.	TGTGCCAGCAGCCGGGGACAGGGGAGCGAAAAACTGTTTTTT	CASSRGQGSEKLFF
TRBD2	TRBV11-2	TRBJ2-3	.	TGTGCCAGCAGCTTCGGGACTAGCTCCACAGATACGCAGTATTTT	CASSFGTSSTDTQYF
TRBD2	TRBV6-5	TRBJ2-1	.	TGTGCCAGCAGGACGACTAGCGGAGGATACAATGAGCAGTTCTTC	CASRTTSGGYNEQFF
.	TRBV6-6	TRBJ1-5	.	TGTGCCAGCAGGCTCCAGAGCAATCAGCCCCAGCATTTT	CASRLQSNQPQHF
.	TRBV28	TRBJ1-6	.	TGTGCCAGCAACCTGGGACAAGTAGGTTCACCCCTCCACTTT	CASNLGQVGSPLHF
.	TRBV30	TRBJ1-6	once	TGTGCCTGGAGTGTATGGGGCAGGGATCTCTCACCCCTCCACTTT	CAWSVWGRDLSPLHF
.	TRBV5-1	TRBJ2-5	.	TGCGCCAGCAGCTTGGTAGGGGAAGAGACCCAGTACTTC	CASSLVGEETQYF
.	TRBV13	TRBJ2-7	.	TGTGCCAGCAGCTTAGGGGGCCGGGAGAAGGGACACGAGCAGTACTTC	CASSLGGREKGHEQYF